This T cell receptor beta chain originates from a study of identical twins (dated by TCRdb to about 2016). Regarding the study in general: To test whether fetal clonotypes persist, this study deep-sequenced TCR alpha and beta repertoires from monozygotic twins, from unrelated adults of various ages, and from cord blood. To rule out contamination, replicate twin experiments were performed at different times with different library preparation protocols. The investigation overall reported the following: In monozygotic twins, out-of-frame TCR alpha sharing was systematically underestimated by recombination models, although the models agreed with sharing between unrelated individuals. Abundant cord blood beta clonotypes carried fewer insertions; young adult naive repertoires showed a weaker similar trend, while memory repertoires showed none. The excess sharing between twins in beta out-of-frame sequences was weaker because fewer shared sequences reduced the signal-to-noise ratio. Invariant T cells such as MAIT and iNKT could partly confound zero-insertion analyses, although diverse VJ usage argued against such confounding for most clonotypes. Out-of-frame TCR alpha sequences shared between twins showed an excess of low generation-probability sequences compared with coincidental sharing between unrelated individuals. Conclusions relied on cross-sectional statistical analysis, since the same donors could not be followed over many years.

Every donor in the study was a healthy Caucasian. The twin cohort consisted of three pairs of female monozygotic twins, all aged roughly 18 to 29 years. Peripheral blood mononuclear cells were used as the source from which RNA for TCR libraries was isolated. In this sample, this clonotype turned up a few times. Its antigen is not yet known. No much larger clone exists at a distance of one base, and base qualities are not known. The library was made by 5' RACE. TCRdb lists the instrument as Illumina HiSeq 2000. Template switching introduced a universal primer binding site; the final cDNA contained a unique molecular identifier, enabling accurate counting of TCR cDNA molecules. First-strand cDNA for TCR alpha and beta chains was synthesized from specific primers in the conserved constant-segment region. To control for contamination, every cDNA library carried two barcodes: a SMART-Mk sample barcode plus Illumina barcodes. TruSeq adapter sequences, together with Illumina sample barcodes, were added in two successive PCR steps. The TCR alpha and beta cDNA libraries were sequenced on the Illumina HiSeq platform using custom primers. Under the source paper's analysis protocol: MiGEC processed the raw reads to extract unique molecular identifiers, while MiXCR was used to determine the CDR3 positions. Recombination models were inferred per individual with the repgenHMM and IGoR tools using an EM algorithm. The analysis of shared clonotypes was done with the tcR package in R, with sharing normalized by the product of cloneset sizes. To study raw recombination without the effects of thymic and clonal selection, out-of-frame nonproductive sequences were analyzed. Clones were called with MiXCR by TCRdb after fastp trimmed the public reads at Q25, and only in-frame beta chains were retained. Entries are consolidated by CDR3 protein sequence, retaining the most common genes and DNA. TCRdb, rather than the study authors, made the V and J calls. Present in this sample are about 720,000 distinct CDR3 sequences, around 8.6% of which were seen just once. 0.98% of the sample comes from the top ten.

The CDR3 covers 16 residues, taking in both the cysteine and the phenylalanine. Solely the CDR3 DNA is kept, with 48 bases framed from the first base. The junction carries 22 bases between V and J, which are trimmed by 6 bases and 5 bases respectively. According to the germline V gene (reference sequence), CDR1 reads DFQATT and CDR2 reads SNEGSKA. Another study also made use of these data, one on yellow fever vaccine responses in identical twins. As noted in the second study: The T cell response to vaccination in identical twins was reported by the authors to appear partly convergent and partly personalized. The study precisely tracked vaccine-responding T cell clones in identical twins.

The V gene is TRBV20-1 and the J gene is TRBJ1-4; TRBD1 is a weak D gene call, 5 bases matching. The TCR sequence derives from a woman in her late teens or twenties in good health. Sequenced input: PBMCs. The DNA sequence follows: TGCAGTGCCACAGATGGGACCGCGCTGGGGAATGAAAAACTGTTTTTT. This is translated as CSATDGTALGNEKLFF.